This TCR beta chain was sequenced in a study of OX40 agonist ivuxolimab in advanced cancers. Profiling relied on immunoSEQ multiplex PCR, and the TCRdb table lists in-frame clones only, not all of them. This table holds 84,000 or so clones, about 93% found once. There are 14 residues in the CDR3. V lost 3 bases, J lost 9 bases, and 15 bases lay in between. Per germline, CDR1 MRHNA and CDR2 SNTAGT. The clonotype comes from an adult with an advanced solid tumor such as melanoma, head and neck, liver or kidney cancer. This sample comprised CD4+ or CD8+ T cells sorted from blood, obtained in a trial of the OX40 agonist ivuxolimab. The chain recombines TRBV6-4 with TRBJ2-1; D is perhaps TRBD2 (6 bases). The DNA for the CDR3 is TGTGCCAGCAGTGAAAGTGGGAGGAAGGGTGAGCAGTTCTTC. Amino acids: CASSESGRKGEQFF.